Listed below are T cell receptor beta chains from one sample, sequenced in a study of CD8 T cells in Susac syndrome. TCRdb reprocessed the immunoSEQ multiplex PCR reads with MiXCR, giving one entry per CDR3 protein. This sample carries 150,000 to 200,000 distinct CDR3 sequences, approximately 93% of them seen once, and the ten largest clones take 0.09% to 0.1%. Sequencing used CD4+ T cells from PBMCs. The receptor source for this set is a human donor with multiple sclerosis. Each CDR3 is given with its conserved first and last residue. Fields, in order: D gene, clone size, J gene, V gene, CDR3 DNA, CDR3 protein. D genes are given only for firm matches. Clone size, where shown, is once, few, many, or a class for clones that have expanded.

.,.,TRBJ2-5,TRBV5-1,TGCGCCAGTCAGGGTAGTCGACAAGAGACCCAGTACTTC,CASQGSRQETQYF
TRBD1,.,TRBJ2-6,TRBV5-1,TGCGCCAGCAGCAGGGGGCCCGGGGCCAACGTCCTGACTTTC,CASSRGPGANVLTF
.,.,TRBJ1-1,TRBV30,TGTGCCTGGAAGGTGGGACGAATAGTGAACACTGAAGCTTTCTTT,CAWKVGRIVNTEAFF
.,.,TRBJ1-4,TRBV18,TGTGCCAGCTCACCAAACTGGAGTCGGGAAAAACTGTTTTTT,CASSPNWSREKLFF
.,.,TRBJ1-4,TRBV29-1,TGCAGCGTTGATAAGATGAAAAAACTGTTTTTT,CSVDKMKKLFF
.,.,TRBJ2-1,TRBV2,TGTGCCAGCAGTGAACTGGGAGAGCAGTTCTTC,CASSELGEQFF
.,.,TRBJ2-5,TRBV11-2,TGTGCCAGCAGCCGACGTCGGGGGTTAGAGACCCAGTACTTC,CASSRRRGLETQYF
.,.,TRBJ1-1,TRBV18,TGTGCCAGCTCAGCGGACGGGAACACTGAAGCTTTCTTT,CASSADGNTEAFF
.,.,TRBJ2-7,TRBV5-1,TGCGCCAGCAGCCGACTCGACGACTCCTACGAGCAGTACTTC,CASSRLDDSYEQYF
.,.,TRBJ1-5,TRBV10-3,TGTGCCGTCTCCGAAATGGGGGTTCAGCCCCAGCATTTT,CAVSEMGVQPQHF
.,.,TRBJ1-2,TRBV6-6,TGTGCCAGCGGGACGTACGACAGGAAAACCTATGGCTACACCTTC,CASGTYDRKTYGYTF
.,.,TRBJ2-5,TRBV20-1,TGCAGTACTGAGGACCCGGTGGGAGGTCCGGGGGAGACCCAGTACTTC,CSTEDPVGGPGETQYF
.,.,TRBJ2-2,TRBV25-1,TGTGCCAGCAGTGAATCGGGACGTACGAACACCGGGGAGCTGTTTTTT,CASSESGRTNTGELFF
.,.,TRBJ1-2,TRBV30,TGTGCCTGGAGTAAGGGTCCCAGGGATGGCTACACCTTC,CAWSKGPRDGYTF
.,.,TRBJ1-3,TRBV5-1,TGCGCCAGCAGCTCCGTCTCTGGAAACACCATATATTTT,CASSSVSGNTIYF
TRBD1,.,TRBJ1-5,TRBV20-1,TGCAGTGCTGGACAGGGGAGGTGGCAGCCCCAGCATTTT,CSAGQGRWQPQHF
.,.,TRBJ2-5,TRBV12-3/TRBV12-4,TGTGCCAGCAGAATTACGGGGGCCGGAGAGACCCAGTACTTC,CASRITGAGETQYF
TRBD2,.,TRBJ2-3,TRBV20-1,TGCAGTGCTCCCAGGCGGACTAGCGGTTTAAGCACAGATACGCAGTATTTT,CSAPRRTSGLSTDTQYF
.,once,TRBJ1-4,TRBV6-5,TGTGCCAGCAGTTACTCGAACAGACTAAAACTGTTTTTT,CASSYSNRLKLFF
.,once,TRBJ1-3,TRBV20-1,TGCAGTATATCCAGAGAACTCGGTAGTTCAGGAAACACCATATATTTT,CSISRELGSSGNTIYF
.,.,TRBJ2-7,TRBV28,TGTGCCATTAGAAGTGGGTACGAGCAGTACTTC,CAIRSGYEQYF
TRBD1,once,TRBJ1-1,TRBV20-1,TGCAGTGCTAGAGCGGGACAGGCAAACATGAACACTGAAGCTTTCTTT,CSARAGQANMNTEAFF
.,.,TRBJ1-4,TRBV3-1,TGTGCCAGCAGCCAAGAGGAAAAACTGTTTTTT,CASSQEEKLFF
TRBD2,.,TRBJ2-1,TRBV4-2,TGTGCCAGCAGCCAGGTTAGCGGGGGCCCGGGGAATGAGCAGTTCTTC,CASSQVSGGPGNEQFF